The TCR beta chain under discussion was sequenced for a study of CD8 T cells in Susac syndrome. An input of 0.5 to 1 ug of RNA was subjected to reverse transcription using random hexamers. Multiplex immunoSEQ PCR targeted 54 Vbeta and 13 Jbeta TCR beta segments. A single record per CDR3 protein comes from TCRdb applying MiXCR to the immunoSEQ multiplex PCR reads. The repertoire holds approximately 170,000 distinct CDR3 sequences, with 93% as singletons. High-throughput TCR beta sequencing covered peripheral CD8+ and CD4+ T cells. Healthy donors formed controls matched for age and sex. Negative isolation yielded CD4+ and CD8+ T cells, and FACS enriched TEMRA cells. The V gene lost 4 bases and the J gene lost 4 bases, with 12 bases spanning the gap. The CDR3 is 14 amino acids.

This clonotype originated in a human donor in good health. V gene TRBV12-3 or TRBV12-4 combines with J gene TRBJ2-3; D is perhaps TRBD2 (5 bases). The sample taken for sequencing was CD4+ T cells from PBMCs. This CDR3 is CASSSRTPPDTQYF. The CDR3 DNA is TGTGCCAGCAGTTCTCGGACTCCACCAGATACGCAGTATTTT.